The T cell receptor (beta chain) described here comes from a study of blood T cell repertoires in COVID-19. The CDR3 is 13 residues long. Trimming pared 6 bases from V and 3 bases from J, leaving 11 bases between. Germline loops: CDR1 MGHDK, CDR2 SYGVNS. Per the original methods: Scientists estimated how many nucleated cells there were by amplifying reference gene primers. TCRdb's copy holds only in-frame clones and misses some; the assay was immunoSEQ multiplex PCR. That table gives V, J and clone size, and the DNA gave D and trimming. The data contain over 200,000 clones, 70% to 85% of them singletons.

The specimen was peripheral blood. The rearrangement uses TRBV25-1 and TRBJ1-1, with D hard to call. The receptor's source is a woman over 75 with acute or convalescent COVID-19. CDR3 coding DNA: TGTGCCAGCAGCTTCCCAGGCGACACTGAAGCTTTCTTT. The encoded protein is CASSFPGDTEAFF.